This is a list of T cell receptor beta chains from one sample in a study of blood T cells in healthy people across ages. In TCRdb, the 5' RACE reads were re-called with MiXCR into one record per CDR3 protein. The sample has approximately 1.5 million distinct CDR3 sequences, 34% seen once. Sequenced: blood. Receptor source: a woman in her 30s in good health. The CDR3 runs from the conserved cysteine through the conserved F or W. Each record gives: clone size, D gene, J gene, V gene, CDR3 DNA, CDR3 protein. D genes are given only for firm matches. For some rows the clone size is stated as once, few or many, or as a class when expanded; others skip it.

>.|.|TRBJ1-6|TRBV6-1
TGTGCCGGCAGTGAAACAGGGCGAGGTTCACCCCTCCACTTT
CAGSETGRGSPLHF
>few|.|TRBJ1-2|TRBV7-8
TGTGCCAGCAGCTCCACGGACAGCTATGGCTACACCTTC
CASSSTDSYGYTF
>.|TRBD1|TRBJ2-5|TRBV28
TGTGCCAGCAGTTTTTTAAGGGGGCACCCGAAGCGAGAGACCCAGTACTTC
CASSFLRGHPKRETQYF
>.|TRBD2|TRBJ2-1|TRBV5-1
TGCGCCAGCAGCCCAGGACTAGCGGGGGTGAAGTTCTTC
CASSPGLAGVKFF
>.|.|TRBJ1-5|TRBV3-1
TGTGCCAGCAGCCAGGGGCCCACGATTAGAGCCCAGCATTTT
CASSQGPTIRAQHF
>.|.|TRBJ1-2|TRBV6-1
TGTGCCAGCAGTGAAGGGCCCAATGTACGCTATGGCTACACCTTC
CASSEGPNVRYGYTF
>.|.|TRBJ2-1|TRBV4-1
TGCGCCAGCAGCCTCCGGACTGTGGCCGCCAATGAGCAGTTCTTC
CASSLRTVAANEQFF
>few|.|TRBJ1-2|TRBV7-9
TGTGCCAGCAGCTTGTCCTGGGGCGCCTATGGCTACACCTTC
CASSLSWGAYGYTF
>few|.|TRBJ1-1|TRBV27
TGTGCCAGCAGTTATGGATCCCACACTGAAGCTTTCTTT
CASSYGSHTEAFF
>.|TRBD2|TRBJ2-1|TRBV29-1
TGCAGCCCTTGGGCAGTGGGAGGGAGCTCCTACAATGAGCAGTTCTTC
CSPWAVGGSSYNEQFF
>.|.|TRBJ2-3|TRBV10-3
TGTGCCATCAGTGAGTCGGGTGACAACACAGATACGCAGTATTTT
CAISESGDNTDTQYF
>.|.|TRBJ2-1|TRBV28
TGTGCCAGCAGTTTAGAGGTGACCTCCTACAATGAGCAGTTCTTC
CASSLEVTSYNEQFF
>few|TRBD1|TRBJ2-7|TRBV20-1
TGCAGTGCTAGAGCTGGGACAGGGCTCGTCGAGCAGTACTTC
CSARAGTGLVEQYF
>few|.|TRBJ2-3|TRBV12-3/TRBV12-4
TGTGCCAGCAGGGACCCCCGGCGAGCGGGTAGCACAGATACGCAGTATTTT
CASRDPRRAGSTDTQYF
>.|TRBD2|TRBJ2-1|TRBV4-1
TGCGCCAGCCAAAGTGGGGGCGCGGGGGGCTACAATGAGCAGTTCTTC
CASQSGGAGGYNEQFF
>.|.|TRBJ2-5|TRBV29-1
TGCAGCGCCCCTAGGTGGGGATCACAAGAGACCCAGTACTTC
CSAPRWGSQETQYF
>.|.|TRBJ2-7|TRBV15
TGTGCCACCAGCAGAGAGGTGGGCAGGGCCTCCTACGAGCAGTACTTC
CATSREVGRASYEQYF
>few|TRBD1|TRBJ2-6|TRBV12-3/TRBV12-4
TGTGCCAGCAGCACCGGGACAGGGAAGGCTGGGGCCAACGTCCTGACTTTC
CASSTGTGKAGANVLTF
>few|TRBD1|TRBJ2-7|TRBV4-2
TGTGCCAGCAGCCAAGTCCTGGGACAGGGGACCCAACTCCTATACGAGCAGTACTTC
CASSQVLGQGTQLLYEQYF
>few|.|TRBJ1-2|TRBV7-9
TGTGCCAGCAGCTTAAAGTGGGAAGAGCATGGCTACACCTTC
CASSLKWEEHGYTF
>few|.|TRBJ2-7|TRBV20-1
TGCAGTGCTAGAGCGCTAACTCCCTACGAGCAGTACTTC
CSARALTPYEQYF
>many|TRBD1|TRBJ2-5|TRBV29-1
TGCAGCGCGAGGACAGGGGTCGAGACCCAGTACTTC
CSARTGVETQYF
>many|.|TRBJ1-2|TRBV29-1
TGCAGCGTTGGCCTCGCCGATAACTATGGCTACACCTTC
CSVGLADNYGYTF
>.|TRBD2|TRBJ2-1|TRBV5-6
TGTGCCAGCAACTCGCTAGCGGGAGGGAAATTCAATGAGCAGTTCTTC
CASNSLAGGKFNEQFF
>.|.|TRBJ2-5|TRBV20-1
TGCAGTGCTAGAGAGATAGGGACATCCCGGGATCATGAGCAGTACTTC
CSAREIGTSRDHEQYF
>.|.|TRBJ2-7|TRBV4-2
TGTGCCAGCAGCCAAGATTCGGTAGAGTTAAGCGAGCAGTACTTC
CASSQDSVELSEQYF
>few|.|TRBJ2-5|TRBV10-3
TGTGCCATCAGCGGGGGTCGGCGTTCGGGGCAGTACTTC
CAISGGRRSGQYF
>.|TRBD2|TRBJ2-5|TRBV28
TGTGCCAGCAGCCGTGGGGGGGATGAGACCCAGTACTTC
CASSRGGDETQYF
>.|TRBD1|TRBJ2-7|TRBV18
TGTGCCAGCTCCTCCGTGAGGCAGGGGGTTCTCGAGCAGTACTTC
CASSSVRQGVLEQYF
>few|.|TRBJ2-7|TRBV6-6
TGTGCCAGCAGCGGCCTAGGGGATTACGAGCAGTACTTC
CASSGLGDYEQYF
>.|.|TRBJ2-5|TRBV5-1
TGCGCCAGCAGCTTGGGACAGGGAGGCTTCCAAGAGACCCAGTACTTC
CASSLGQGGFQETQYF
>.|.|TRBJ2-1|TRBV12-5
TGTGCTAGTGGTCCAGGACTCGGACGGGATGAGCAGTTCTTC
CASGPGLGRDEQFF
>few|.|TRBJ2-5|TRBV5-1
TGCGCCAGCAGCTTGGCCAGTTTTTCGGGGTACCAAGAGACCCAGTACTTC
CASSLASFSGYQETQYF
>few|.|TRBJ1-1|TRBV27
TGTGCCAGCAGTTTTTATACAGGGTTCCGAGAAGCTTTCTTT
CASSFYTGFREAFF
>few|.|TRBJ2-1|TRBV2
TGTGCCAGCAGTGAGGCACTCTACAATGAGCAGTTCTTC
CASSEALYNEQFF
>few|.|TRBJ2-5|TRBV4-1
TGCGCCAGCAGCCAAGGCGGGAACCTAGAGACCCAGTACTTC
CASSQGGNLETQYF
>.|TRBD1|TRBJ1-1|TRBV15
TGTGCCACCAGCCCAGACAGTGACAGGGTGCCTGAAACTTTCTTT
CATSPDSDRVPETFF
>.|TRBD1|TRBJ1-2|TRBV6-2/TRBV6-3
TGTGCCAGCAGACCCGGGACAGGACCTTATGCCTACACCTTC
CASRPGTGPYAYTF
>.|TRBD2|TRBJ2-6|TRBV5-1
TGCGCCAGCAGCGCCGGACTAGCGGGAGCTGGGGCCAACGTCCTGACTTTC
CASSAGLAGAGANVLTF
>.|.|TRBJ1-1|TRBV4-1
TGCGCCAGCAGCCACAACCCCCCGCGGAGCCTGAACACTGAAGCTTTCTTT
CASSHNPPRSLNTEAFF
>.|TRBD1|TRBJ2-3|TRBV6-1
TGTGCCAGCAGTGTTGAGACAGGGGGCGCGAGCATAGATACGCAGTATTTT
CASSVETGGASIDTQYF
>few|.|TRBJ2-3|TRBV25-1
TGTGCCAGCAGTGGCCGTAACCGTCTGACAGATACGCAGTATTTT
CASSGRNRLTDTQYF
>.|TRBD2|TRBJ2-3|TRBV20-1
TGCAGTGCTAGTTACGGGGGACTAGTTTCAGATACGCAGTATTTT
CSASYGGLVSDTQYF
>few|.|TRBJ2-5|TRBV20-1
TGCAGTGCTAGTCAGGAGGGGGAGACCCAGTACTTC
CSASQEGETQYF
>.|.|TRBJ1-1|TRBV18
TGTGCCAGCGCTCGATATGCCTCTGTGGTAGACACTGAAGCTTTCTTT
CASARYASVVDTEAFF
>.|.|TRBJ2-3|TRBV5-1
TGCGCCAGCAGCTTGGAATCGGGGGCAGATACACAGTATTTT
CASSLESGADTQYF
>.|TRBD2|TRBJ2-3|TRBV5-1
TGCGCCAGCAGCGGGAAGGGGGGACTAGCGGGAGACGTTACGCAGTATTTT
CASSGKGGLAGDVTQYF
>.|.|TRBJ1-1|TRBV9
TGTGCCAGCAGCGTAGGAGAGCCTGTTAACACTGAAGCTTTCTTT
CASSVGEPVNTEAFF
>few|.|TRBJ2-7|TRBV11-2
TGTGCCAGCAGCTTAGGTTCCTCTGGGATGGCCTACGAGCAGTACTTC
CASSLGSSGMAYEQYF
>.|TRBD2|TRBJ2-7|TRBV27
TGTGCCAGCAGTCTGGGACTAGCGGGTTCTTTCGAGCAGTACTTC
CASSLGLAGSFEQYF
>.|.|TRBJ1-4|TRBV18
TGTGCCAGCTCACCATGGAGTGGCGGAAAAAAACTGTTTTTT
CASSPWSGGKKLFF
>few|TRBD1|TRBJ2-3|TRBV7-2
TGTGCCAGCAGCTTAGGGCAGGGGGCGTCCAAAGATACGCAGTATTTT
CASSLGQGASKDTQYF
>.|TRBD1|TRBJ2-1|TRBV5-1
TGCGCCACTCGACAGGGCACCGACAATGAGCAGTTCTTC
CATRQGTDNEQFF